The next 25 T cell receptor beta chains were all read from a single sample in a study of cytomegalovirus exposure and HLA in healthy donors (dated by TCRdb to about 2017). Library preparation used the immunoSEQ multiplex PCR assay. For the multiplex PCR, a mixture combining 60 forward primers for TCR Vbeta segments and 13 reverse primers for TCR Jbeta segments was used. TCRdb took this table from immuneACCESS and kept in-frame rearrangements with V and J called. Such tables lack part of the clones; where checked against another copy, unresolved V genes explain under half of the gap, and the rest is unexplained. This sample is represented by some 200,000 clones; roughly 80% of them were singletons. The top ten constitute about 1.8% of the sample. The specimen sequenced was PBMCs. Receptors originate from a woman aged 18-29 years in good health and CMV-seronegative.

The rearrangement uses TRBV15 and TRBJ1-4, with 8 positions matching TRBD1. Germline CDR1 LNHNV, CDR2 YYDKDF (reference sequence). The CDR3 spans 15 residues. The V gene end was trimmed by 9 bases and the J gene end by 7 bases; junction bases not matched to a gene: 13. The CDR3 loop is CATSRGQGAGEKLFF. The CDR3 DNA is TGTGCCACTTCCAGGGGGCAGGGGGCGGGTGAAAAACTGTTTTTT.

Remarks on this clone: An end of the junction differs from the germline gene, which may be a read error. The chain carries TRBV7-9 and TRBJ1-2; weak D call: TRBD1 (5 bases). The germline gives CDR1 SEHNR, CDR2 FQNEAQ (reference sequence). The CDR3 loop spans 15 amino acids. The CDR3 DNA reads as TGTTCCAGCGCGGCAGGGATCAACGCTAACTATGGCTACACCTTC. Protein sequence: CSSAAGINANYGYTF.

The chain carries TRBV25-1 and TRBJ1-5; tentative D call: TRBD1 (5 bases). This CDR3 has 15 residues. V was clipped by 4 bases and J by 2 bases, with 12 bases between them. Germline CDR1 is MGHDK and CDR2 is SYGVNS. This CDR3 is CASSGQGGGNQPQHF. The CDR3 coding sequence is TGTGCCAGCAGTGGGCAGGGAGGTGGCAATCAGCCCCAGCATTTT.

The chain uses TRBV11-3 and TRBJ2-7, with TRBD1 identical over 9 bases. Germline V gene sequence: CDR1 SGHNT, CDR2 YENEEA. The V segment lost 5 bases and the J segment 2 bases; nucleotides outside the gene matches: 19. CDR3 size: 19 residues. The CDR3 sequence: CASSLPRDRAKIDPYEQYF. The DNA of the CDR3 is TGTGCCAGCAGCCTCCCCCGGGACAGGGCGAAGATAGACCCCTACGAGCAGTACTTC.

This sequence joins TRBV11-2 and TRBJ2-7; TRBD1 aligns across 9 bases. CDR1 and CDR2 from the germline V gene are SGHAT and FQNNGV. V shed 5 bases and J 0 bases; nucleotides not matched to a gene: 5. There are 15 residues in the CDR3. The CDR3 DNA sequence: TGTGCCAGCAGCATCGACAGGGGGAGCTCCTACGAGCAGTACGTC. This sequence encodes CASSIDRGSSYEQYV.

The chain joins TRBV27 to TRBJ2-7, with D possibly being TRBD2 (6 bases). The CDR3 runs 13 residues. Per the germline V gene, CDR1 is MNHEY and CDR2 is SMNVEV (reference sequence). V was pared by 2 bases and J by 6 bases, with 11 bases between. For the CDR3, the DNA is TGTGCCAGCAGTTTAGGGCAGGGAGGCGAGCAGTACTTC. Protein product: CASSLGQGGEQYF.

The chain uses TRBV10-3 and TRBJ1-5; D is perhaps TRBD1 (5 bases). Germline lookup yields CDR1 ENHRY and CDR2 SYGVKD. Trimming removed 6 bases at V and 1 base at J, with 10 bases between. This CDR3 spans 14 amino acids. CDR3 amino acids: CAISPDTSNQPQHF. CDR3 nucleotides: TGTGCCATCAGCCCGGACACGAGCAATCAGCCCCAGCATTTT.

V gene TRBV2 combines with J gene TRBJ1-4, with D possibly TRBD1 on 5 matching bases. The V end lost 6 bases, the J end lost 7 bases, and 18 bases lay between the germline ends. This CDR3 region has 15 residues. Germline V lookup: CDR1 SNHLY, CDR2 FYNNEI. In DNA form, the CDR3 reads TGTGCCAGCAGGCCCTTTTTTTTGGGGGGTGAAAAACTGTTTTTT. The encoded protein is CASRPFFLGGEKLFF.

The V gene is TRBV11-3, the J gene TRBJ1-1; no clear D. Per the germline V gene, CDR1 is SGHNT and CDR2 is YENEEA. CDR3 length: 15 amino acids. V was trimmed by 5 bases and J by 1 base, leaving 14 bases between them. The CDR3 DNA reads TGTGCCAGCAGCCGCCCGTTGGGAGAGAACACTGAAGCTTTCTTT. Translation: CASSRPLGENTEAFF.

The genes are TRBV5-1 and TRBJ2-1; possibly TRBD1 for D (5 bases). Germline lookup yields CDR1 SGHRS and CDR2 YFSETQ. Between the trimmed V and J ends, which lost 6 bases and 7 bases, there was a span of 11 bases. The length of the CDR3 is 12 residues. In DNA form, the CDR3 reads TGCGCCAGCATGGCAGGGTGGAATGAGCAGTTCTTC. Its translation: CASMAGWNEQFF.

V and J are TRBV30 and TRBJ1-6; no clear D gene. The ends were cut back, 2 bases at V and 4 bases at J, with 6 bases in the middle. This CDR3 has 13 residues. CDR1 and CDR2 (germline): GTSNPN, SVGIG (reference sequence). As DNA, the CDR3 is TGTGCCTGGAGTCCCCGGTATAATTCACCCCTCCACTTT. Encoded protein: CAWSPRYNSPLHF.

The chain links TRBV2 to TRBJ2-7; a possible D gene is TRBD1 (6 bases). This CDR3 is 15 amino acids long. CDR1 is SNHLY and CDR2 is FYNNEI in the germline V gene. The ends were cut back, 3 bases at V and 3 bases at J, with 15 bases in the middle. The CDR3 loop is CASSEGAGSYYEQYV. The CDR3 DNA reads as TGTGCCAGCAGTGAGGGGGCAGGGTCGTACTACGAGCAGTACGTC.

The chain is built from TRBV5-1 and TRBJ1-1; D possibly corresponds to TRBD1 (5 bases). The CDR3 covers 14 residues. Germline V lookup: CDR1 SGHRS, CDR2 YFSETQ. Trimming removed 1 base at V and 4 bases at J, with 11 bases between. The CDR3 here is CASSLRGEATEAFF. CDR3 nucleotides: TGCGCCAGCAGCTTGCGGGGGGAGGCCACTGAAGCTTTCTTT.

This clone ranks as medium-sized (0.01 to 0.1%). The chain carries TRBV2 and TRBJ2-7; D unclear. V lost 4 bases and J lost 0, with 10 bases in between. The CDR3 is 14 amino acids. The germline V gene encodes CDR1 SNHLY and CDR2 FYNNEI. CDR3 coding DNA: TGTGCCAGCAGTGGCGAGGTCGCCTCCTACGAGCAGTACGTC. Its translation: CASSGEVASYEQYV.

V and J are TRBV6-5 and TRBJ2-7; 8 bases line up with TRBD2. Per the germline V gene, CDR1 is MNHEY and CDR2 is SVGAGI. The J segment lost 5 bases and the V segment lost 6 bases, leaving 6 bases of the junction unmatched. This CDR3 is built from 13 residues. Here the CDR3 DNA reads TGTGCCAGCAGAACCAGCGGGAGCGACGAGCAGTACGTC. Encoded protein: CASRTSGSDEQYV.

This chain connects TRBV5-4 to TRBJ2-7; TRBD2 is a possible D gene (5 bases). Germline-derived CDR1 and CDR2 are SGHNT and YYREEE (reference sequence). The CDR3 extends over 13 amino acids. V lost 3 bases to trimming and J lost 6 bases, with 13 bases between them. CDR3 amino acids: CASSYSGSPEQYV. CDR3 sequence (DNA): TGTGCCAGCAGCTATTCGGGGAGTCCCGAGCAGTACGTC.

This chain links TRBV4-3 with TRBJ1-6; no clear D gene. Between the trimmed V and J ends, which lost 0 bases and 3 bases, there was a span of 9 bases. Germline V CDR1 and CDR2: LGHNA, YSLEER. The CDR3 consists of 16 residues. The CDR3 here is CASSQDKLFYNSPLHF. CDR3 sequence (DNA): TGCGCCAGCAGCCAAGATAAACTCTTCTATAATTCACCCCTCCACTTT.

This chain uses TRBV7-9 with TRBJ2-7; D perhaps matches TRBD1 (6 bases). With 5 bases removed from V and 2 bases from J, the gap between germline ends came to 13 bases. CDR1 is SEHNR and CDR2 is FQNEAQ in the germline V gene (reference sequence). The CDR3 totals 14 residues. The CDR3: CASSPDRSPYEQYF. The DNA for the CDR3 is TGTGCCAGCAGCCCCGACAGGAGCCCCTACGAGCAGTACTTC.

Here the CDR3 DNA reads TGTGCCACTAAGTACTCGGATCGAGGGAACACTGAAGCTTTCTTT. Translation: CATKYSDRGNTEAFF. The V gene is TRBV19, the J gene TRBJ1-1; D not certain. This CDR3 has 15 amino acids. V was clipped by 10 bases and J by 1 base, with 19 bases between them. Germline CDR1 reads LNHDA; CDR2 reads SQIVND (reference sequence).

The genes are TRBV5-4 and TRBJ2-1; TRBD1 might be the D (5 bases). The germline V gene encodes CDR1 SGHNT and CDR2 YYREEE (reference sequence). The V and J ends lost 6 bases and 4 bases respectively, with 14 bases between them. This CDR3 is built from 14 residues. The CDR3 DNA sequence: TGTGCCAGCACCCTCCAGGGTTCATACAATGAGCAGTTCTTC. Residues: CASTLQGSYNEQFF.

This clone was found a few times. The V gene is TRBV5-6, the J gene TRBJ1-5, with 10 bases lining up with TRBD1. Germline CDR1 SGHDT, CDR2 YYEEEE. V lost 4 bases, J lost 7 bases, and 2 bases stayed unmatched. The CDR3 length is 13 residues. CDR3 DNA sequence: TGTGCCAGCAGCCGGGACAGGGGACAGCCCCAGCATTTT. Its protein is CASSRDRGQPQHF.

Only a few counts were recorded for this clone. V is TRBV10-3 and J is TRBJ2-5; D is undetermined. The J call may be mistaken, given a closer DNA end match to TRBJ2-7. CDR3 length: 14 amino acids. Germline V CDR1 and CDR2: ENHRY, SYGVKD. CDR3 protein: CAISESVSPYEQYF. CDR3 sequence (DNA): TGTGCCATCAGTGAGTCGGTGAGCCCCTACGAGCAGTACTTC.

The rearrangement uses TRBV28 and TRBJ2-7; a possible D gene is TRBD1 (6 bases). This CDR3 has 16 residues. V was trimmed by 5 bases and J by 3 bases, leaving 20 bases between them. Germline lookup yields CDR1 MDHEN and CDR2 SYDVKM. The CDR3 protein is CASSGQSLGHNYEQYF. Written as DNA, the CDR3 is TGTGCCAGCAGTGGCCAATCTCTGGGACACAACTACGAGCAGTACTTC. Full variable domain (outside the CDR3, taken from reference TRBV28 and TRBJ2-7): DVKVTQSSRYLVKRTGEKVFLECVQDMDHENMFWYRQDPGLGLRLIYFSYDVKMKEKGDIPEGYSVSREKKERFSLILESASTNQTSMYLCASSGQSLGHNYEQYFGPGTRLTVT.

The rearrangement links TRBV10-1 to TRBJ1-2; no definite D call. The V gene's germline CDR1 is WNHNN and CDR2 SYGVQD (reference sequence). The CDR3 length is 11 residues. The ends were cut back, 9 bases at V and 1 base at J, with 6 bases in the middle. The CDR3 coding sequence is TGCGCCAGGGTCGGTAACTATGGCTACACCTTC. Amino acid sequence: CARVGNYGYTF.

The rearrangement links TRBV29-1 to TRBJ2-7; 9 bases fit TRBD1. The CDR3 spans 13 residues. After removal of 6 bases from V and 6 bases from J, the junction contained 9 bases not matched to a gene. The germline CDR1 and CDR2 sequences are SQVTM and ANQGSEA. CDR3: CSVIGTGLGEQYF. The DNA for the CDR3 is TGCAGCGTGATAGGGACAGGGCTTGGCGAGCAGTACTTC.